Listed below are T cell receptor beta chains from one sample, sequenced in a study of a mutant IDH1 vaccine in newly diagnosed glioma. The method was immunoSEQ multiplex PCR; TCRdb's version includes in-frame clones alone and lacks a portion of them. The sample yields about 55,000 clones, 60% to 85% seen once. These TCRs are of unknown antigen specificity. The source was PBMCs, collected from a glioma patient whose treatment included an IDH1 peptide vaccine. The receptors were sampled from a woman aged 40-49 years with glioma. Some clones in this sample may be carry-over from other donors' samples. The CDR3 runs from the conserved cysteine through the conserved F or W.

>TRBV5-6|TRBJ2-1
CASCVRGLEQFF
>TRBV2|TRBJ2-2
CASSESGRFSLNTGELFF
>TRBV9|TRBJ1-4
CASSASPGQGGEKLFF
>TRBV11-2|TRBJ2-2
CASSIWGGRGTGELFF
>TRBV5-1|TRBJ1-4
CASSPRGQGGEKLFF
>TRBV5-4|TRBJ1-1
CASSLATSEEAFF
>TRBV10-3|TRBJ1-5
CAISEGGGGQPQHF
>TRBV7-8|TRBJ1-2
CASSPPRGQNYGYTF
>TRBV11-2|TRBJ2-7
CASSLEPRDRNYEQYF
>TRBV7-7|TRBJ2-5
CASSLAGTLQETQYF
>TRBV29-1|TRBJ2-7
CSAWGQGAYEQYF
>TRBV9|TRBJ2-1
CASNRLAGGFNEQFF
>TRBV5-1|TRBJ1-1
CASRSIGQNTEAFF
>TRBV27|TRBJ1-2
CASSYDRGGYGYTF
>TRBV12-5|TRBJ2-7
CASGGGQGARDEQYF
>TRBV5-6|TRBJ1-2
CASSLGGSSTNYGYTF
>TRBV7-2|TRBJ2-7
CASSLGIQGGYEQYF
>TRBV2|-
CASSQGFAYEQYF
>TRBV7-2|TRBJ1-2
CASMYRGSGYTF
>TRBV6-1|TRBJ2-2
CASNTMLGTGELFF
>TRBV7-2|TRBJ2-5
CASSQPSSGGWETQYF
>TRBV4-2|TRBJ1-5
CASSQGMQVRGNQPQHF
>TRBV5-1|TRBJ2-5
CASSAGQVQETQYF
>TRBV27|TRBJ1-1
CASSLGQANTEAFF
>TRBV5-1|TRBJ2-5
CASSLAVGVGETQYF
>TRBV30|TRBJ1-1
CAWSRGGRTEAFF
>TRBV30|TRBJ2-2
CAWRRPDWGSGELFF
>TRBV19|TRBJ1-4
CASSIVWETNEKLFF
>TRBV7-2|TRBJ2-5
CASSLVPLGSGTQYF
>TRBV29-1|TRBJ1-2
CSAKDGNGYTF
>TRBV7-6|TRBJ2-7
CASSYGVGARRNEQYF
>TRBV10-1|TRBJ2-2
CATEDRIGELFF
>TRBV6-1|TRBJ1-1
CASSRDRRGAFF
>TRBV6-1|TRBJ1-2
CASSADSGYGYTF
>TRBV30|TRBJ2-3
CAWSVLAGGGGTDTQYF
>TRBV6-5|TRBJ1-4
CASSPRQGLVGELFF
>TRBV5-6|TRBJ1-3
CASSLTGRAGNTIYF
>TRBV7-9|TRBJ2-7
CASSRGAEQYF
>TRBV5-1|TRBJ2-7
CASGGIGTPLSEQYF
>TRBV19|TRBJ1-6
CASSIASDYNSPLHF
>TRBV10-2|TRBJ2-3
CASSEGSRDTQYF
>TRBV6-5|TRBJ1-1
CASSPTGEDTEAFF
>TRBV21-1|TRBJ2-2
CASQQGLRQKDTGELFF
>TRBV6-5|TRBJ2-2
CASSYSGGVSTGELFF
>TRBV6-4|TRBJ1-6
CASSDSGRDSPLHF
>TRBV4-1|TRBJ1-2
CASSQDDGNYGYTF
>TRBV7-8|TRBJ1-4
CASSPGGYNEKLFF
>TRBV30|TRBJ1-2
CAWSVPTGGNYGYTF